This TCR beta chain was observed in a study of T cell responses to AZD1222 COVID-19 vaccine. With regard to this clone: Its antigen is not identified.

Study-level findings and limits: Recipients of AZD1222 seropositive at baseline numbered only 6 or 7. It should be noted that donors were predominantly white British and more often female, and clonal diversity was possibly underestimated. An increase in Spike-specific TCR breadth and depth was observed after two AZD1222 doses.

Sequencing was performed with immunoSEQ multiplex PCR; in TCRdb, only in-frame clones are kept and a portion is missing. The data contain roughly 130,000 clones, around 89% of them singletons. Looked up from germline, CDR1 is SGHRS and CDR2 is YFSETQ. The length of the CDR3 is 15 residues. After removal of 4 bases from V and 1 base from J, the junction contained 3 bases not matched to a gene. J is TRBJ2-5 and V is TRBV5-1; 11 positions agree with TRBD1. The sequences come from peripheral blood, collected on day 0 of AZD1222 vaccination. This clonotype was sampled from an adult in good health. CDR3 in DNA: TGCGCCAGCAGCCCGGACAGGGGGCCCCAAGAGACCCAGTACTTC. It specifies CASSPDRGPQETQYF.